The T cell receptor (beta chain) described here comes from a study of blood T cell repertoires in COVID-19. CDR1 is LGHNA, CDR2 YSLEER, per germline. The CDR3 sequence is 14 residues long. Germline trimming cut 4 bases from V and 7 bases from J; bases unmatched to any gene: 3. Assay used: immunoSEQ multiplex PCR; TCRdb lists only in-frame clones, some missing. The profile shows approximately 250,000 clones, roughly 87% of them singletons. The receptor's source is a woman in her 30s who had recovered from COVID-19. This chain connects TRBV4-3 to TRBJ2-2; 10 nucleotides match TRBD1. Specimen: PBMCs or T cells enriched from blood (not recorded which). The CDR3 here is CASSLTGGGGELFF. The CDR3 DNA reads TGCGCCAGCAGCCTGACAGGGGGCGGCGGGGAGCTGTTTTTT.